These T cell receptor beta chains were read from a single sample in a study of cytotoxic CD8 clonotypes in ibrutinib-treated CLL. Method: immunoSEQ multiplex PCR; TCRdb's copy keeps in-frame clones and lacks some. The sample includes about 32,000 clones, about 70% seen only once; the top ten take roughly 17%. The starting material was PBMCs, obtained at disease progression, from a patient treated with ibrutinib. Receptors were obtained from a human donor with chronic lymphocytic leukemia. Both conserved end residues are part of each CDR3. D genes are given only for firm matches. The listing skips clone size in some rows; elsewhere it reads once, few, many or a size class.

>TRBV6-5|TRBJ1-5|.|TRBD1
TGTGCCAGCAGTCCAGACAGGGTACAGCAGCCCCAGCATTTT
CASSPDRVQQPQHF
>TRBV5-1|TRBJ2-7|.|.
TGCGCCAGCAGCTCGGCGGATTCACCCTACGAGCAGTACTTC
CASSSADSPYEQYF
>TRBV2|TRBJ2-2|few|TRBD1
TGTGCCAGCAGTGAGGTTTTTGGGACAGGGCTCTCTGGGGAGCTGTTTTTT
CASSEVFGTGLSGELFF
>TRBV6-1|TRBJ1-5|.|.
TGTGCCAGCAGTGAAGCTAGGGCCGGCTTCAATCAGCCCCAGCATTTT
CASSEARAGFNQPQHF
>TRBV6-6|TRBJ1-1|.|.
TGTGCCAGCAGTTACAGACAGGAGAACACTGAAGCTTTCTTT
CASSYRQENTEAFF
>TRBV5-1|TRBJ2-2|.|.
TGCGCCAGCAGCTGGGCCCCGGGACAGAACACCGGGGAGCTGTTTTTT
CASSWAPGQNTGELFF
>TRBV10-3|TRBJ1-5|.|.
TGTGCCATCAGTCCTACCGTACTCCCAGGGGAGGCAGGCGGCAATCAGCCCCAGCATTTT
CAISPTVLPGEAGGNQPQHF
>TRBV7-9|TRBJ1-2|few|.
TGTGCCAGCAGCTCCCACGGATCCTATGGCTACACCTTC
CASSSHGSYGYTF
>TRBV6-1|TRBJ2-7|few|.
TGTGCCAGCAGTGGTGGGACTGCGATCTACGAGCAGTACTTC
CASSGGTAIYEQYF
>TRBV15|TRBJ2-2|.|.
TGTGCCACCAGCAGAGATCGCGGAGGGGGCCCCGGGGAGCTGTTTTTT
CATSRDRGGGPGELFF
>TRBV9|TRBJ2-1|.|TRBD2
TGTGCCAGCAGCGTAGCCCGGGACTATATAGATGAGCAGTTCTTC
CASSVARDYIDEQFF
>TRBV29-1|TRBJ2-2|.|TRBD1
TGCAGCGTGCAAAAAGGACAGGCTCCCGGGGAGCTGTTTTTT
CSVQKGQAPGELFF
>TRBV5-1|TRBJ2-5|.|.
TGCGCCAGCAGCTGGTCGGGGTTGGGGGAGACCCAGTACTTC
CASSWSGLGETQYF
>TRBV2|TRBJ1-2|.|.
TGTGCCAGCAGCCCCCGGGGCTATGGCTACACCTTC
CASSPRGYGYTF
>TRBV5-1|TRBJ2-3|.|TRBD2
TGCGCCAGCAGCTTGGAACTAGCGGCCCCAGCGCAGTATTTT
CASSLELAAPAQYF
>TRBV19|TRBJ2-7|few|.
TGTGCCAGTAGTCTGGGGAACTCCTACGAGCAGTACTTC
CASSLGNSYEQYF
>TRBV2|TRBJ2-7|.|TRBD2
TGTGCCAGCAGAAGCGGGGGAGACTACGAGCAGTACTTC
CASRSGGDYEQYF
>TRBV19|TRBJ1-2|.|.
TGTGCCAGTAGTATAGGGTCTGCCCTTGGCTACACCTTC
CASSIGSALGYTF
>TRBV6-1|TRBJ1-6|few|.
TGTGCCAGCAGTGGGGTGGGGTATAATTCACCCCTCCACTTT
CASSGVGYNSPLHF
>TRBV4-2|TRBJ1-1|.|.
TGTGCCAGCAGCCAGGCGCGAGACAGGTTTCAAGGGAACACTGAAGCTTTCTTT
CASSQARDRFQGNTEAFF
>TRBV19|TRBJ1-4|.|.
TGTGCCAGTAATCCGGGACAAGGGTATGAAAAACTGTTTTTT
CASNPGQGYEKLFF
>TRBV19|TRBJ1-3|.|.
TGTGCCAGTAGTATGGCGGGATTCGGAAACACCATATATTTT
CASSMAGFGNTIYF